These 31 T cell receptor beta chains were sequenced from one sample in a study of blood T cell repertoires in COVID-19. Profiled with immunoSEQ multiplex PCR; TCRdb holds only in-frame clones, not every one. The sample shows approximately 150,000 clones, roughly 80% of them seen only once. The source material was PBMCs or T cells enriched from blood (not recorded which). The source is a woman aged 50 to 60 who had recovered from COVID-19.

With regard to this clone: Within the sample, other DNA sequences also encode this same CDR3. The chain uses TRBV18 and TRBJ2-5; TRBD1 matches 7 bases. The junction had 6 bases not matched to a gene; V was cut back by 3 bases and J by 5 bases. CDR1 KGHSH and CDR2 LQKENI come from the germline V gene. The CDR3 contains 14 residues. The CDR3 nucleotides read TGTGCCAGCTCACCGCGGCGACAGGGCGAGACCCAGTACTTC. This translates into CASSPRRQGETQYF.

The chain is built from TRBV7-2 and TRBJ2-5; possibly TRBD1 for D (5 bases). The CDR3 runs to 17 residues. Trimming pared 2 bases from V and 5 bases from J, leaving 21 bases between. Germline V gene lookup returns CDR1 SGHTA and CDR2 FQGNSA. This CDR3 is CASSLKRTELGLETQYF. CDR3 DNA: TGTGCCAGCAGCTTAAAAAGGACCGAACTGGGGCTGGAGACCCAGTACTTC.

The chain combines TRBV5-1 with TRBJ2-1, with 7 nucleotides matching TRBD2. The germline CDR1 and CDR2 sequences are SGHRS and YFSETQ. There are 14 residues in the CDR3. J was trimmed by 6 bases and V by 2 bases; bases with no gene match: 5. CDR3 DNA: TGCGCCAGCAGCTTTCCGGGAGGCCGCAATGAGCAGTTCTTC. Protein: CASSFPGGRNEQFF. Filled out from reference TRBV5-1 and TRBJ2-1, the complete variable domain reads KAGVTQTPRYLIKTRGQQVTLSCSPISGHRSVSWYQQTPGQGLQFLFEYFSETQRNKGNFPGRFSGRQFSNSRSEMNVSTLELGDSALYLCASSFPGGRNEQFFGPGTRLTVL.

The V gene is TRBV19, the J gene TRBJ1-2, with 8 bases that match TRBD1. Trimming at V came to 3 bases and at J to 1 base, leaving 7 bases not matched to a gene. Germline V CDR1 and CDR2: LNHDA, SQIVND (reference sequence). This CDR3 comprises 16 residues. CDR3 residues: CASSIPDRGLNYGYTF. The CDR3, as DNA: TGTGCCAGTAGTATCCCCGACAGGGGACTTAACTATGGCTACACCTTC.

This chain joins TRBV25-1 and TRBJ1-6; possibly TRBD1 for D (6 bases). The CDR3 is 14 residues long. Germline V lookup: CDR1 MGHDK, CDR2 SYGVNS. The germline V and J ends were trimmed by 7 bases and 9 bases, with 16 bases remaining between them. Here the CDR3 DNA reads TGTGCCAGCACCGGAACAGGGTCGGCTTCACCCCTCCACTTT. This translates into CASTGTGSASPLHF.

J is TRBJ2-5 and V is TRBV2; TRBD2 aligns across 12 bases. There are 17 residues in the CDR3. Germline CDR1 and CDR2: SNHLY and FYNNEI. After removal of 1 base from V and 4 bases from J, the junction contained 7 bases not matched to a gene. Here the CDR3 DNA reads TGTGCCAGCAGTGAAGGGCTAGCGGGGGGGATGCGAGAGACCCAGTACTTC. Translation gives CASSEGLAGGMRETQYF.

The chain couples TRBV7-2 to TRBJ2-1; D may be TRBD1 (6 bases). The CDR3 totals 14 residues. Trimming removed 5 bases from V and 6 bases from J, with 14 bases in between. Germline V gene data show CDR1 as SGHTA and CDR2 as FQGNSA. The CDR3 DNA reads TGTGCCAGCAGCCAGGGGCCGACTATCAATGAGCAGTTCTTC. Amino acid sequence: CASSQGPTINEQFF.

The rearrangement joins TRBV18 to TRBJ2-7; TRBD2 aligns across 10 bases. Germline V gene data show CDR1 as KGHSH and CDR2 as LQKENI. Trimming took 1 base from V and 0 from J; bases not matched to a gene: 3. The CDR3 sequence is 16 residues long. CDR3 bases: TGTGCCAGCTCACCACAAGCGGGAGGGACCTCCTACGAGCAGTACTTC. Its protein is CASSPQAGGTSYEQYF.

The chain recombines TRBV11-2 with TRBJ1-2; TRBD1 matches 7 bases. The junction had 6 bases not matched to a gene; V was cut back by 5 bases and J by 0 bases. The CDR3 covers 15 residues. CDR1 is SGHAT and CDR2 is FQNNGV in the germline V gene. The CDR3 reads CASSRRTGANYGYTF. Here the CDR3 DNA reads TGTGCCAGCAGCCGCAGGACAGGAGCTAACTATGGCTACACCTTC.

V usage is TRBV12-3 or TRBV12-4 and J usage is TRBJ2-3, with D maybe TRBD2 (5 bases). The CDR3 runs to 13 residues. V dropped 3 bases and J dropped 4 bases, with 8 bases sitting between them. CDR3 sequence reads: CASSFRGPDTQYF. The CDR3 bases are TGTGCCAGCAGTTTCCGGGGTCCAGATACGCAGTATTTT.

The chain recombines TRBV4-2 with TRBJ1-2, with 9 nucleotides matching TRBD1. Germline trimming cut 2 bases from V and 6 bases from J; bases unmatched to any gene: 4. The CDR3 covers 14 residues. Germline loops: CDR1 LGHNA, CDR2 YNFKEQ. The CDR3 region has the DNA TGTGCCAGCAGCCAAAAACAGGGGGCGGATGGCTACACCTTC. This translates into CASSQKQGADGYTF.

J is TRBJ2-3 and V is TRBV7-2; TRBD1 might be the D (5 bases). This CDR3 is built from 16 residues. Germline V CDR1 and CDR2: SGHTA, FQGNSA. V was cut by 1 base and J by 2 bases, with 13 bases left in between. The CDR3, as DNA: TGTGCCAGCAGCTTAGGGCAGGGCTCCTCCACAGATACGCAGTATTTT. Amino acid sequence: CASSLGQGSSTDTQYF. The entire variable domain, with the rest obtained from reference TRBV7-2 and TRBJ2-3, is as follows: GAGVSQSPSNKVTEKGKDVELRCDPISGHTALYWYRQSLGQGLEFLIYFQGNSAPDKSGLPSDRFSAERTGGSVSTLTIQRTQQEDSAVYLCASSLGQGSSTDTQYFGPGTRLTVL.

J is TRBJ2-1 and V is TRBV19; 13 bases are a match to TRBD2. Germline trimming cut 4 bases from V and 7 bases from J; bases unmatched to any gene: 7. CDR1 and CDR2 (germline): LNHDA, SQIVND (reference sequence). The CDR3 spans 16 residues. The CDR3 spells CASSSSLAGGLNEQFF. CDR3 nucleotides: TGTGCCAGTAGTAGCTCACTAGCGGGAGGGCTAAATGAGCAGTTCTTC. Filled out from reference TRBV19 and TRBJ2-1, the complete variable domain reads DGGITQSPKYLFRKEGQNVTLSCEQNLNHDAMYWYRQDPGQGLRLIYYSQIVNDFQKGDIAEGYSVSREKKESFPLTVTSAQKNPTAFYLCASSSSLAGGLNEQFFGPGTRLTVL.

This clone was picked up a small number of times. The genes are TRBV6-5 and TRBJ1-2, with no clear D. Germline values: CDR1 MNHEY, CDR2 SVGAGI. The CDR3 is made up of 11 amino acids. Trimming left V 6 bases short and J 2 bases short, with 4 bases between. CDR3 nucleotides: TGTGCCAGCAGACAGAACTATGGCTACACCTTC. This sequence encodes CASRQNYGYTF.

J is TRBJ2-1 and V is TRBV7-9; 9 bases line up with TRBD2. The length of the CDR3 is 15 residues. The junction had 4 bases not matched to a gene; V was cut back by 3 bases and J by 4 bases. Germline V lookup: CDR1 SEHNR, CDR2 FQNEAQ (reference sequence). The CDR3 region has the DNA TGTGCCAGCAGCTTTTGGCGGGAGGGGTACAATGAGCAGTTCTTC. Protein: CASSFWREGYNEQFF.

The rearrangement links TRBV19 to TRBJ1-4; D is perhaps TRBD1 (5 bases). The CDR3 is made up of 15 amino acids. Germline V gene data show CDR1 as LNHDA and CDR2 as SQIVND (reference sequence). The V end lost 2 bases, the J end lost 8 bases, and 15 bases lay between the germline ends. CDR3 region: CASSISWDSREKLFF. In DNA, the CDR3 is TGTGCCAGTAGTATATCTTGGGACTCGAGAGAAAAACTGTTTTTT.

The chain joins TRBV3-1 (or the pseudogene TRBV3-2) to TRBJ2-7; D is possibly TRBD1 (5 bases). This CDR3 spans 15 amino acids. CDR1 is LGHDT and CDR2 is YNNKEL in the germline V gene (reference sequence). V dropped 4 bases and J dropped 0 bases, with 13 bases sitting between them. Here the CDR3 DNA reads TGTGCCAGCAGCCCCCCCAGCGACAGCTCCTACGAGCAGTACTTC. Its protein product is CASSPPSDSSYEQYF.

CDR3 DNA: TGTGCCAGCAGTAACAACAGGGGAGACACTGAAGCTTTCTTT. Amino acids: CASSNNRGDTEAFF. V is TRBV2 and J is TRBJ1-1; 7 nucleotides align to TRBD1. V lost 5 bases to trimming and J lost 3 bases; unmatched junction nucleotides: 6. Germline V gene lookup returns CDR1 SNHLY and CDR2 FYNNEI. The CDR3 extends over 14 amino acids.

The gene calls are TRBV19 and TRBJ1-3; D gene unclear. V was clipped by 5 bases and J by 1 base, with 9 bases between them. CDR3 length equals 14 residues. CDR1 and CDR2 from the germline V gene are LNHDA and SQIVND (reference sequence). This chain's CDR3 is CASSFQASGNTIYF. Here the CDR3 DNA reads TGTGCCAGTAGTTTTCAAGCGTCTGGAAACACCATATATTTT.

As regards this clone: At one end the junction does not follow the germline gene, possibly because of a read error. The CDR3 here is CAGRGAFVGPSALNTEAFF. CDR3 nucleotides: TGTGCCGGCAGGGGCGCCTTCGTGGGTCCTTCAGCTCTTAACACTGAAGCTTTCTTT. The chain couples TRBV27 to TRBJ1-1; D may be TRBD1 (6 bases). The CDR3 loop spans 19 amino acids. The germline V gene encodes CDR1 MNHEY and CDR2 SMNVEV (reference sequence).

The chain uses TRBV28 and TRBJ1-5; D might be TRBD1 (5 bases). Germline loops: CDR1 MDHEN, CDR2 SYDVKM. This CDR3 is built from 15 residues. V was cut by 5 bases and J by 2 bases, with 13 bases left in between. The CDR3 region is CASSARDLGNQPQHF. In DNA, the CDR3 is TGTGCCAGCAGTGCCAGGGATTTAGGCAATCAGCCCCAGCATTTT.

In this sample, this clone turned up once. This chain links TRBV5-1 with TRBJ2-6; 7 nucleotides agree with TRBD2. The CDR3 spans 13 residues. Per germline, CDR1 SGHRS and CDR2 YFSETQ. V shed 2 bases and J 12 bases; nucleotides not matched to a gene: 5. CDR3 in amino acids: CASSLGLGGVLTF. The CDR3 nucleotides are TGCGCCAGCAGCTTAGGACTAGGAGGCGTCCTGACTTTC.

The CDR3 DNA reads as TGTGCCAGCCGCGGACAGGGACCAAATCAGCCCCAGCATTTT. Amino acids: CASRGQGPNQPQHF. The J gene is TRBJ1-5, the V gene TRBV6-5, with 8 bases fitting TRBD1. CDR3 length equals 14 residues. Germline assignment: CDR1 MNHEY and CDR2 SVGAGI. Germline trimming cut 8 bases from V and 4 bases from J; bases unmatched to any gene: 7.

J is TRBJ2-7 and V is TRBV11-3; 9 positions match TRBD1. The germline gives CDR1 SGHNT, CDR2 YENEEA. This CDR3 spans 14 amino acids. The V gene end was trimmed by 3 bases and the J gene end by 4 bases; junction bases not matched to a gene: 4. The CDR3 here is CASSFVQGAYEQYF. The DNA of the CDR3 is TGTGCCAGCAGCTTCGTACAGGGGGCGTACGAGCAGTACTTC.

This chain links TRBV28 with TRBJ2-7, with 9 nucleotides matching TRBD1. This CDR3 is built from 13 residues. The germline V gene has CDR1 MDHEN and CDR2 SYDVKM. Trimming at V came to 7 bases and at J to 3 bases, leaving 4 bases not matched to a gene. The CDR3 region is CASNPTGGYEQYF. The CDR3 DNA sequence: TGTGCCAGCAATCCGACAGGGGGCTACGAGCAGTACTTC.

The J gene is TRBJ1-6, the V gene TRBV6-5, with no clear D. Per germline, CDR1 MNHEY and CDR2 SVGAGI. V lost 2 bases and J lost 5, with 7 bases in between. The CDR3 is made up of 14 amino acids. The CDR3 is CASSYTEDNSPLHF. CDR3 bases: TGTGCCAGCAGTTACACGGAGGATAATTCACCCCTCCACTTT.

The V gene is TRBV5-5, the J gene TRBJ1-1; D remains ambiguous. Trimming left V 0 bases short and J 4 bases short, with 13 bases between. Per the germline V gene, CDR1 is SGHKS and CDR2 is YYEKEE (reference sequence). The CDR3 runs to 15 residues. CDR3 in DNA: TGTGCCAGCAGCTTGGATATGGGTGGGCCCACTGAAGCTTTCTTT. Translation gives CASSLDMGGPTEAFF. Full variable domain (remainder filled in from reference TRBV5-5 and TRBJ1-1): DAGVTQSPTHLIKTRGQQVTLRCSPISGHKSVSWYQQVLGQGPQFIFQYYEKEERGRGNFPDRFSARQFPNYSSELNVNALLLGDSALYLCASSLDMGGPTEAFFGQGTRLTVV.

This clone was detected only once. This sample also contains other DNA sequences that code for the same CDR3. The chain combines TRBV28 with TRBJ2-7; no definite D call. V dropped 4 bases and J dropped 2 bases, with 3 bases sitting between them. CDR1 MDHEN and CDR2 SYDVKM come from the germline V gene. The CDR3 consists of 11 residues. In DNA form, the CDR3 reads TGTGCCAGCAGTTCCACCTACGAGCAGTACTTC. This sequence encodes CASSSTYEQYF.

In DNA form, the CDR3 reads TGTGCCAGCTCACCGCTGGCGGGACAGGGCCTTTCCTACGAGCAGTACTTC. The encoded protein is CASSPLAGQGLSYEQYF. The chain recombines TRBV18 with TRBJ2-7, with 9 positions matching TRBD1. The CDR3 is 17 amino acids. Germline values: CDR1 KGHSH, CDR2 LQKENI. J was trimmed by 1 base and V by 3 bases; bases with no gene match: 10.

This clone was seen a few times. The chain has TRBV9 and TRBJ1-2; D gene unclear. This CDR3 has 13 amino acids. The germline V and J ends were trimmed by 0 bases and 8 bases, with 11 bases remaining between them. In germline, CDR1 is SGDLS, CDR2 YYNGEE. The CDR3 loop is CASSVDEGRGYTF. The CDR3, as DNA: TGTGCCAGCAGCGTAGACGAGGGTCGCGGCTACACCTTC.

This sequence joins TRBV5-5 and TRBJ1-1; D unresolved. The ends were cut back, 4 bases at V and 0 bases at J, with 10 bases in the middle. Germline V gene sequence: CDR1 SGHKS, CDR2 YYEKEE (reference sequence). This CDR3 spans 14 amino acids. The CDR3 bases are TGTGCCAGCAGCCAAACAGCAATGAACACTGAAGCTTTCTTT. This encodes CASSQTAMNTEAFF.